This paragraph covers one TCR beta chain sequence. The antigen is unknown. The source of the sample is a study of graft-versus-host responses after intestinal transplantation. Study overall: Recipients got multivisceral, liver-intestinal, or isolated intestinal transplants. Study results and limitations: Detected in recipient marrow were GvH clones, some of which were first observed in ileum or blood.

This CDR3 spans 14 amino acids. Trimming shortened V by 3 bases and J by 8 bases, and 16 bases separated the two germline ends. CDR1 and CDR2 (germline): MNHEY, SMNVEV (reference sequence). Sequencing was performed with immunoSEQ multiplex PCR; in TCRdb, only in-frame clones are kept and a portion is missing. The sample records roughly 73,000 clones, around 86% being singletons. This specimen was unstimulated CD8+ T cells sorted from spleen or lymph node cells, taken before transplant. This chain joins TRBV27 and TRBJ1-2, with D perhaps matching TRBD1 (6 bases). This TCR was recovered from a human donor who was the organ donor for an intestinal transplant. Written as DNA, the CDR3 is TGTGCCAGCAGTTTTTTATCGACAGGAGGAGGCTACACCTTC. Translation: CASSFLSTGGGYTF.